This passage covers 5 T cell receptor beta chains from one sample sequenced in a study of identical twins. TCRdb reanalysed the 5' RACE reads using MiXCR and keeps one entry per CDR3 protein. The sample has approximately 190,000 distinct CDR3 sequences; about 16% are singletons. These data also featured in a second study, about T cells expressing NK-cell markers.

The sequencing input was CD8+ T cells sorted from blood. Receptors originate from a woman under 30 in good health.

The chain employs TRBV27 and TRBJ2-1; D call uncertain. V was trimmed by 10 bases and J by 0 bases, leaving 10 bases between them. The CDR3 spans 13 residues. Germline CDR1 reads MNHEY; CDR2 reads SMNVEV (reference sequence). The CDR3 is CATSESSYNEQFF. The CDR3 DNA sequence: TGTGCCACGTCGGAGAGCTCCTACAATGAGCAGTTCTTC.

The chain employs TRBV20-1 and TRBJ2-5, with 12 bases identical to TRBD2. V lost 3 bases to trimming and J lost 3 bases; unmatched junction nucleotides: 14. CDR1 and CDR2 from the germline V gene are DFQATT and SNEGSKA (reference sequence). The CDR3 covers 18 residues. The CDR3 reads CSARAGELAGGLEETQYF. CDR3 nucleotides: TGCAGTGCTAGGGCAGGGGAACTAGCGGGAGGCCTCGAAGAGACCCAGTACTTC.

The CDR3 bases are TGTGCCAGCAGTACGGACGGGAGGTCCGGGGAGACCCAGTACTTC. This codes for CASSTDGRSGETQYF. J is TRBJ2-5 and V is TRBV9, with TRBD2 matching 7 bases. CDR3 length: 15 residues. Germline V CDR1 and CDR2: SGDLS, YYNGEE. The V segment lost 5 bases and the J segment 5 bases; nucleotides outside the gene matches: 12.

This clonotype occurred a few times. The V gene is TRBV5-5, the J gene TRBJ1-1; unclear D gene. The CDR3 length is 13 residues. The germline V gene has CDR1 SGHKS and CDR2 YYEKEE (reference sequence). V was shortened by 9 bases and J by 0 bases, with 12 bases between the two germline ends. CDR3 coding DNA: TGTGCCACTGCTGGGGTAATGAACACTGAAGCTTTCTTT. Protein product: CATAGVMNTEAFF.

The rearrangement joins TRBV9 to TRBJ1-3; D is unresolved. Germline lookup yields CDR1 SGDLS and CDR2 YYNGEE. Trimming shortened V by 7 bases and J by 0 bases, and 11 bases separated the two germline ends. This CDR3 has 14 amino acids. CDR3: CASGPSDSGNTIYF. In DNA, the CDR3 is TGTGCCAGCGGGCCTTCGGACTCTGGAAACACCATATATTTT.